One sample yielded the 17 T cell receptor beta chains listed below, sequenced in a study of T cells in Graves' hyperthyroidism and ophthalmopathy. Using RNA transcripts as the source, TCR beta CDR3 regions were amplified. The TCR CDR3 first-round RT-PCR relied on the HTBI primer set. Using its own MiXCR run on the multiplex PCR reads, TCRdb lists one record per CDR3 protein. This table holds approximately 560,000 distinct CDR3 sequences, around 42% found once. The specimen was peripheral blood or thyroid tissue (not recorded which). The receptors derive from a woman under 30 with Graves' hyperthyroidism.

On this clonotype itself: Since a much larger clone is just one base distant, this may be a read error. The chain has TRBV6-1 and TRBJ2-7; D gene unclear. The CDR3 contains 10 residues. V shed 6 bases and J shed 6 bases, with 6 bases lying between them. Germline V gene sequence: CDR1 MNHNS, CDR2 SASEGT. CDR3 residues: CASRPLEQYF. The CDR3 DNA follows: TGTGCCAGCAGGCCTCTCGAGCAGTACTTC.

Note on this clonotype: This may stem from a read error, because a much larger clone lies one nucleotide away. The chain couples TRBV29-1 to TRBJ2-5, with D unclear. The CDR3 extends over 12 amino acids. V was clipped by 6 bases and J by 0 bases, with 8 bases between them. Germline V gene sequence: CDR1 SQVTM, CDR2 ANQGSEA. CDR3 sequence reads: CSVRWDQETQYF. As DNA, the CDR3 is TGCAGCGTCAGGTGGGACCAAGAGACCCAGTACTTC.

The chain recombines TRBV7-8 with TRBJ2-5, with 12 bases that match TRBD2. The CDR3 runs 15 residues. Germline-derived CDR1 and CDR2 are SGHVS and FQNEAQ. The junction had 6 bases not matched to a gene; V was cut back by 5 bases and J by 5 bases. CDR3 nucleotide sequence: TGTGCCAGCAGCCAGTCCCTAGCGGGAGGGGAGACCCAGTACTTC. Encoded protein: CASSQSLAGGETQYF.

This chain uses TRBV20-1 with TRBJ2-5; TRBD1 agrees at 9 bases. The CDR3 consists of 13 residues. J lost 5 bases, V lost 3 bases, and 4 bases had no gene match. Germline V CDR1 and CDR2: DFQATT, SNEGSKA (reference sequence). CDR3 nucleotide sequence: TGCAGTGCTAGCGACAGGGGGAGGGAGACCCAGTACTTC. As protein: CSASDRGRETQYF.

This clonotype was detected ten times or more. The chain couples TRBV7-9 to TRBJ2-5; 9 nucleotides align to TRBD1. There are 14 residues in the CDR3. Germline V gives CDR1 SEHNR, CDR2 FQNEAQ (reference sequence). Unmatched junction bases numbered 3, after V lost 2 bases and J lost 5 bases. CDR3 amino acids: CASSLTGGGETQYF. CDR3 bases: TGTGCCAGCAGCTTAACAGGGGGCGGGGAGACCCAGTACTTC.

V usage is TRBV7-9 and J usage is TRBJ2-7, with 14 bases aligning to TRBD2. The CDR3 is 17 residues long. CDR1 SEHNR and CDR2 FQNEAQ come from the germline V gene (reference sequence). With 9 bases clipped from V and 5 bases from J, the junction kept 15 bases outside the gene matches. The CDR3 region has the DNA TGTGCCAGTAGTACCACGGGACTAGCGGGAGTGGCCAACGAGCAGTACTTC. Translating it yields CASSTTGLAGVANEQYF.

In regard to this clonotype: A much larger clone lies one base from this, so it may be a read error. The V call is TRBV12-3 or TRBV12-4, the J call TRBJ1-2, with a possible D match to TRBD1 (5 bases). Trimming left V 1 base short and J 10 bases short, with 16 bases between. The CDR3 is 14 residues long. The CDR3 here is CASSLVAREDDYTF. CDR3 in DNA: TGTGCCAGCAGTTTAGTCGCCAGGGAGGATGACTACACCTTC.

The chain links TRBV29-1 to TRBJ1-3, with D hard to call. Between the trimmed V and J ends, which lost 0 bases and 0 bases, there was a span of 9 bases. The CDR3 has 15 residues. CDR1 is SQVTM, CDR2 ANQGSEA, per germline. CDR3 sequence (DNA): TGCAGCGTTGAAGATAAACGGGTCTCTGGAAACACCATATATTTT. This encodes CSVEDKRVSGNTIYF.

This clonotype appeared many times. The J gene is TRBJ2-7, the V gene TRBV10-3; a possible D gene is TRBD2 (6 bases). The ends were cut back, 6 bases at V and 6 bases at J, with 21 bases in the middle. The CDR3 spans 15 residues. Germline V gene lookup returns CDR1 ENHRY and CDR2 SYGVKD. Here the CDR3 reads CAISGGPRERGEQYF. The CDR3 DNA reads as TGTGCCATCAGCGGGGGTCCCAGGGAGAGAGGCGAGCAGTACTTC.

The rearrangement joins TRBV11-3 to TRBJ1-2, with D tentatively TRBD1 (5 bases). This CDR3 spans 17 amino acids. V lost 5 bases and J 2 bases, leaving 21 bases between the germline ends. Germline CDR1 reads SGHNT; CDR2 reads YENEEA. DNA for the CDR3: TGTGCCAGCAGCGCAGCTAGTGGGGCAGGGAGAAACTATGGCTACACCTTC. This translates into CASSAASGAGRNYGYTF.

As concerns this clonotype: One base away lies a much larger clone, so this may be a sequencing read error. It is likely a read error, because the conserved phenylalanine at the end of the CDR3 is missing. The chain combines TRBV29-1 with TRBJ1-1; D ambiguous. Trimming removed 3 bases from V and 7 bases from J, with 21 bases in between. CDR1 SQVTM and CDR2 ANQGSEA come from the germline V gene. The CDR3 consists of 15 residues. CDR3 loop: CSVDGVVTSHGEAFL. The CDR3 bases are TGCAGCGTTGATGGAGTTGTTACCTCCCACGGTGAAGCTTTCCTT.

The chain carries TRBV7-9 and TRBJ2-5; D gene ambiguous. Germline CDR1 is SEHNR and CDR2 is FQNEAQ (reference sequence). The CDR3 has 14 amino acids. The germline V and J ends were trimmed by 7 bases and 1 base, with 13 bases remaining between them. CDR3 loop: CASTPLQPQETQYF. The CDR3 DNA reads TGTGCCAGCACCCCTCTACAGCCCCAAGAGACCCAGTACTTC.

This clonotype was recorded at least ten times. The chain carries TRBV14 and TRBJ1-5; no reliable D call. The length of the CDR3 is 16 residues. V was pared by 0 bases and J by 2 bases, with 11 bases between. The germline CDR1 and CDR2 sequences are SGHDN and FVKESK. CDR3 in DNA: TGTGCCAGCAGCCAAGACCGTATGGGCGGCAATCAGCCCCAGCATTTT. It yields the protein CASSQDRMGGNQPQHF.

The CDR3 DNA is TGTGCCAGCAGTGAATTTGGGGGAAGAACTGAAGCTTTCTTT. Translation: CASSEFGGRTEAFF. The chain combines TRBV25-1 with TRBJ1-1, with a possible D match to TRBD1 (5 bases). Germline V gives CDR1 MGHDK, CDR2 SYGVNS. The V gene lost 1 base and the J gene lost 5 bases, with 11 bases spanning the gap. This CDR3 is built from 14 residues.

V and J are TRBV10-3 and TRBJ1-4, with D possibly matching TRBD1 (5 bases). V was clipped by 7 bases and J by 7 bases, with 16 bases between them. CDR1 and CDR2 (germline): ENHRY, SYGVKD. This CDR3 comprises 14 residues. The CDR3 DNA is TGTGCCATCACCCCGGGGCCGGAGAGTGAAAAACTGTTTTTT. Its translation: CAITPGPESEKLFF.

The rearrangement uses TRBV15 and TRBJ2-5; D gene uncertain. Trimming removed 6 bases from V and 7 bases from J, with 9 bases in between. The V gene's germline CDR1 is LNHNV and CDR2 YYDKDF (reference sequence). This CDR3 has 11 residues. CDR3 bases: TGTGCCACCAGTGAGGCAGGGACCCAGTACTTC. Residues: CATSEAGTQYF.

This clonotype was detected many times. The V and J genes are TRBV2 and TRBJ2-7; 7 nucleotides align to TRBD1. With 5 bases clipped from V and 4 bases from J, the junction kept 8 bases outside the gene matches. Germline values: CDR1 SNHLY, CDR2 FYNNEI. The CDR3 is made up of 14 amino acids. Here the CDR3 reads CASSSGQQAYEQYF. The CDR3 DNA follows: TGTGCCAGCAGTTCGGGACAGCAAGCGTACGAGCAGTACTTC.